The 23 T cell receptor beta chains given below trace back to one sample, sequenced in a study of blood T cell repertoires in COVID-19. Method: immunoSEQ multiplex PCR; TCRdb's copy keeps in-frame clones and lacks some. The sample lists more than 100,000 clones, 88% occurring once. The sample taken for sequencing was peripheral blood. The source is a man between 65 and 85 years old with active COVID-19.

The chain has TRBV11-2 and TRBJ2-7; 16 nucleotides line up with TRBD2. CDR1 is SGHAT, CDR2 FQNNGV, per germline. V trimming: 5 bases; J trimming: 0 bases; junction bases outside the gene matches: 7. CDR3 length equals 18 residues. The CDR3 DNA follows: TGTGCCAGCAGCCGAGGGACTAGCGGGAGGGGGAGCTCCTACGAGCAGTACTTC. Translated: CASSRGTSGRGSSYEQYF. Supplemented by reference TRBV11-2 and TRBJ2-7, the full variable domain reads EAGVAQSPRYKIIEKRQSVAFWCNPISGHATLYWYQQILGQGPKLLIQFQNNGVVDDSQLPKDRFSAERLKGVDSTLKIQPAKLEDSAVYLCASSRGTSGRGSSYEQYFGPGTRLTVT.

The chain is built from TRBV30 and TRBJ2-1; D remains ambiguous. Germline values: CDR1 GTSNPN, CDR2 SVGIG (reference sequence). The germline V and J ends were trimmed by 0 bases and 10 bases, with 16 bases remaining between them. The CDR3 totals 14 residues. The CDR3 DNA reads TGTGCCTGGAGTGTACGTCGTTGGCTCCAAGAGCAGTTCTTC. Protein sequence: CAWSVRRWLQEQFF.

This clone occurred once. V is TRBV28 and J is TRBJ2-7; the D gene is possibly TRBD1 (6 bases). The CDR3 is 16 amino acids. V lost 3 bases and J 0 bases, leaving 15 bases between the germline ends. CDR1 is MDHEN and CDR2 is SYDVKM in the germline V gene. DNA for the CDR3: TGTGCCAGCAGTTTTCCCCGACAGGTTGACTCCTACGAGCAGTACTTC. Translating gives CASSFPRQVDSYEQYF.

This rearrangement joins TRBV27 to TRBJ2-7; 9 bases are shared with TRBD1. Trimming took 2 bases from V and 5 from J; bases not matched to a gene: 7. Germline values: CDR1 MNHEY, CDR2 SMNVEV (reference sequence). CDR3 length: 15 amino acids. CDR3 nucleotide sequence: TGTGCCAGCAGTTTAGGGGGGACAGGGAGGCACGAGCAGTACTTC. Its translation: CASSLGGTGRHEQYF.

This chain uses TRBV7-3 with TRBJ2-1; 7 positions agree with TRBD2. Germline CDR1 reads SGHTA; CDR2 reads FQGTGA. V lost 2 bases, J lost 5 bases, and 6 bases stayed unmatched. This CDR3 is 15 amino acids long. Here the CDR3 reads CASSLASGLNNEQFF. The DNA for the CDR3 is TGTGCCAGCAGCTTAGCTAGCGGATTAAACAATGAGCAGTTCTTC.

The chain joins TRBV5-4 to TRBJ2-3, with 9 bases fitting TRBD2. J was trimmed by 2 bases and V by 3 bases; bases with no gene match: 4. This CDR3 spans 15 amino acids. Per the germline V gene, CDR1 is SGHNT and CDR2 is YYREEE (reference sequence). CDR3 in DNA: TGTGCCAGCAGCTGGCTAGCGGGGCCCACAGATACGCAGTATTTT. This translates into CASSWLAGPTDTQYF.

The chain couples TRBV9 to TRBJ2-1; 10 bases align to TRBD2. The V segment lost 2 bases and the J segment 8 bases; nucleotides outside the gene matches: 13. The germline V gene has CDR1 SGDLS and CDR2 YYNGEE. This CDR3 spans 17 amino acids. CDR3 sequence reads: CASSVRDRPSGRDEQFF. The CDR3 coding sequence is TGTGCCAGCAGCGTTCGGGACAGACCTAGCGGGAGAGATGAGCAGTTCTTC.

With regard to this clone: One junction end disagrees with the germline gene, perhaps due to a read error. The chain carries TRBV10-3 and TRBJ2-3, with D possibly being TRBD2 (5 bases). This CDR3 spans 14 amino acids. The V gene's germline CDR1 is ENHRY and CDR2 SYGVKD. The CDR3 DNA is TGTGCCATCGGTGACCGGGGAAGCACAGATACGCAGTATTTT. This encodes CAIGDRGSTDTQYF.

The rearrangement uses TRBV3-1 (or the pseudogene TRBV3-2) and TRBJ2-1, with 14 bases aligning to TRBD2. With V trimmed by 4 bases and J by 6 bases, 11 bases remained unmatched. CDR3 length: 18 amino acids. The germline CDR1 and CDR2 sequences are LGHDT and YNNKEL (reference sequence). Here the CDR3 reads CASSRPGTSGSRANEQFF. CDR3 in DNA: TGTGCCAGCAGCCGCCCTGGGACTAGCGGGAGCCGCGCCAATGAGCAGTTCTTC.

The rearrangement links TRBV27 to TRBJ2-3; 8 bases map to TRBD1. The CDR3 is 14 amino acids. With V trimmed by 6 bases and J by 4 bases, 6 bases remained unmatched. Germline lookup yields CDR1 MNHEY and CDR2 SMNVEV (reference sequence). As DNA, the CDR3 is TGTGCCAGCAGCTACAGGGGGGTGGCAGATACGCAGTATTTT. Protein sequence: CASSYRGVADTQYF.

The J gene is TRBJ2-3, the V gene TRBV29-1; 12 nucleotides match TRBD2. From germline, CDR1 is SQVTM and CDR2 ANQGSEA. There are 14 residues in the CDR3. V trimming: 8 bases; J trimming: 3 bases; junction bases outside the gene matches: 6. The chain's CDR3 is CSTRTSGMTDTQYF. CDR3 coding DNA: TGCAGCACCCGGACTAGCGGGATGACAGATACGCAGTATTTT.

The CDR3 loop reads CASSRLAGDPGELFF. CDR3 sequence (DNA): TGTGCCAGTAGTAGGTTAGCGGGAGATCCCGGGGAGCTGTTTTTT. The chain carries TRBV19 and TRBJ2-2, with TRBD2 matching over 9 bases. Germline V gene data show CDR1 as LNHDA and CDR2 as SQIVND (reference sequence). Trimming at V came to 4 bases and at J to 6 bases, leaving 6 bases not matched to a gene. The CDR3 has 15 amino acids. The entire variable domain, with the rest obtained from reference TRBV19 and TRBJ2-2, is as follows: DGGITQSPKYLFRKEGQNVTLSCEQNLNHDAMYWYRQDPGQGLRLIYYSQIVNDFQKGDIAEGYSVSREKKESFPLTVTSAQKNPTAFYLCASSRLAGDPGELFFGEGSRLTVL.

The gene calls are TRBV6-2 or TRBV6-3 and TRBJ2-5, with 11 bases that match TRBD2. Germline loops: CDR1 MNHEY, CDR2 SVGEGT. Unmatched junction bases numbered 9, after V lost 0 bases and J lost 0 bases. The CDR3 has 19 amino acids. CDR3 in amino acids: CASSYSPTSGTTYQETQYF. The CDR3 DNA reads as TGTGCCAGCAGTTACTCACCGACTAGCGGGACGACGTACCAAGAGACCCAGTACTTC.

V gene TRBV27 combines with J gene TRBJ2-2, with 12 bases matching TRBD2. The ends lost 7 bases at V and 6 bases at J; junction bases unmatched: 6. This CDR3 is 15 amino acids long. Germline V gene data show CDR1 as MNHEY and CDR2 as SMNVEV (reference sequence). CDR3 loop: CASTLAGGLAGELFF. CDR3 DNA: TGTGCCAGCACCCTAGCGGGAGGGCTCGCCGGGGAGCTGTTTTTT.

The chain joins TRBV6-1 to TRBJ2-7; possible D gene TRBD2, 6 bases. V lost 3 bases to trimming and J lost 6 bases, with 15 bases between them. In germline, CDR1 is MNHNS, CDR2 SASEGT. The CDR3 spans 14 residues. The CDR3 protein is CASSDPRRGSEQYF. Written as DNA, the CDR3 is TGTGCCAGCAGTGATCCCCGACGGGGGAGCGAGCAGTACTTC.

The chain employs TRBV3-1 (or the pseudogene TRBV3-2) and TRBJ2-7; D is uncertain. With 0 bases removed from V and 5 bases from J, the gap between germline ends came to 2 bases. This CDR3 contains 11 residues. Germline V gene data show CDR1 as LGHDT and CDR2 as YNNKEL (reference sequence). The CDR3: CASSQDNEQYF. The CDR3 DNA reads TGTGCCAGCAGCCAAGACAACGAGCAGTACTTC.

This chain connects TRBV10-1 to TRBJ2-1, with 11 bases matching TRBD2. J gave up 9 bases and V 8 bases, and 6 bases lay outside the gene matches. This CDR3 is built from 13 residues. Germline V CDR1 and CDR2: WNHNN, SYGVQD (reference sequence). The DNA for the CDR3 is TGCGCCAGCCGTAGCGGGAGGGCAGTTGAGCAGTTCTTC. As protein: CASRSGRAVEQFF.

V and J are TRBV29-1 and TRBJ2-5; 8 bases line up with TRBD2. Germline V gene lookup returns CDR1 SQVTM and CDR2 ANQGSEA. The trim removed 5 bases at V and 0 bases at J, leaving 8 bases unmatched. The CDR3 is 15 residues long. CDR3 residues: CSVTSTGGDQETQYF. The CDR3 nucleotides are TGCAGCGTTACGTCCACGGGAGGGGACCAAGAGACCCAGTACTTC.

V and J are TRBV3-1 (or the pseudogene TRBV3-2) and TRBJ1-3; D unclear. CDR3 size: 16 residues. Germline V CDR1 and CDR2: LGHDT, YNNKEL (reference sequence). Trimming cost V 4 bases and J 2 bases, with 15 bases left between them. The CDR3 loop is CASSRGGEAPGNTIYF. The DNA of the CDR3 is TGTGCCAGCAGCCGAGGTGGAGAAGCCCCTGGAAACACCATATATTTT.

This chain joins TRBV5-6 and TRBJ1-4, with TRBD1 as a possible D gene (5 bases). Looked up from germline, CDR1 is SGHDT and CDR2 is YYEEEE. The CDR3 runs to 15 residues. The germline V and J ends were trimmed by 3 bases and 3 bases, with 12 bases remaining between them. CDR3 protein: CASSSRGRSNEKLFF. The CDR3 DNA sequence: TGTGCCAGCAGCTCGCGGGGCCGCTCTAATGAAAAACTGTTTTTT.

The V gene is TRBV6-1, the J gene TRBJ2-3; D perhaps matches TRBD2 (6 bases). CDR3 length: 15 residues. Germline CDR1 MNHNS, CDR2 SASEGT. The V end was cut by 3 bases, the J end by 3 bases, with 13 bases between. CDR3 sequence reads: CASSDGWGLTDTQYF. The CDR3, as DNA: TGTGCCAGCAGTGATGGGTGGGGACTGACAGATACGCAGTATTTT.

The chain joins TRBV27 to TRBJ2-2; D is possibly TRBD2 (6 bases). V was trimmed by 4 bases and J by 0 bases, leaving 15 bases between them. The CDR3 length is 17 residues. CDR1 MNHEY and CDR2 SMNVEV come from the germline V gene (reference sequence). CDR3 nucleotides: TGTGCCAGCAGTTCCTCCGGACTAACCGCGAACACCGGGGAGCTGTTTTTT. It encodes CASSSSGLTANTGELFF.

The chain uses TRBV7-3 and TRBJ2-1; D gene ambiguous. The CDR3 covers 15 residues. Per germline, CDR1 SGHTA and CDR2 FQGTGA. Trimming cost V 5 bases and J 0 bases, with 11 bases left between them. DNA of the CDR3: TGTGCCAGCAGCGTTACTACCAGCTCCTACAATGAGCAGTTCTTC. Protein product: CASSVTTSSYNEQFF.